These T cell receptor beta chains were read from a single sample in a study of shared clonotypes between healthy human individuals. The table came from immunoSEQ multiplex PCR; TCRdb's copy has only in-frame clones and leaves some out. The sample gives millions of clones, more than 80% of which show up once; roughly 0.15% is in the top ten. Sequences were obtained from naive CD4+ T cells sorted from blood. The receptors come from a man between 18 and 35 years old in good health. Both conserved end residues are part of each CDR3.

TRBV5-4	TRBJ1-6	CASSLAGRRTNSPLHF
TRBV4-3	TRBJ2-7	CASSQATASYEQYF
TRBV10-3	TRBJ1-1	CAISEGFLEAFF
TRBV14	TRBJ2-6	CASSQEGGKGANVLTF
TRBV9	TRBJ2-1	CASSVFGGDEQFF
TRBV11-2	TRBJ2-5	CASSHQETQYF
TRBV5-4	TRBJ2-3	CASSSNPGLAADTQYF
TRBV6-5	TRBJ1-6	CASSYQSTVYNSPLHF
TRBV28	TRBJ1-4	CASSSAGGDAGGKLFF
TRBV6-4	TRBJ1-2	CASSATGTGYGYTF
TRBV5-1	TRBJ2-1	CASSSGLAGGLRQFF